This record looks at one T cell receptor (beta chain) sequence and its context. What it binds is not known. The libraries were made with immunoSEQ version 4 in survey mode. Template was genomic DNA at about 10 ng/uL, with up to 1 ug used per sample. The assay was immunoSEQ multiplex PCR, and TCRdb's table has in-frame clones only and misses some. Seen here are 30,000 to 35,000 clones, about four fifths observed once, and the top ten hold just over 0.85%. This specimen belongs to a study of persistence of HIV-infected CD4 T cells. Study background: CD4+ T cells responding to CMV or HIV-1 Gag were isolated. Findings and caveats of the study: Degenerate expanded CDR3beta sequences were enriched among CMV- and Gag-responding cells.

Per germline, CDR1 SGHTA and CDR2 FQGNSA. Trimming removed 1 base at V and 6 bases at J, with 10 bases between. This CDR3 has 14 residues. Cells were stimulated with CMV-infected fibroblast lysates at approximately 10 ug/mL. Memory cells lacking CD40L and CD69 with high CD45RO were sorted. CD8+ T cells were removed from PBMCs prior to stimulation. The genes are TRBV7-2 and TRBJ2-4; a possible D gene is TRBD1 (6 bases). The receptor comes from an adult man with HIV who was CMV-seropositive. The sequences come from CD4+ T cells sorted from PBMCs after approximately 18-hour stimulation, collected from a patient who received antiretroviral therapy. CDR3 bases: TGTGCCAGCAGCTTAGGGGACATTAGAAACATTCAGTACTTC. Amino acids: CASSLGDIRNIQYF. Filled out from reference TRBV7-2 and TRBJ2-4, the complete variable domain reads GAGVSQSPSNKVTEKGKDVELRCDPISGHTALYWYRQSLGQGLEFLIYFQGNSAPDKSGLPSDRFSAERTGGSVSTLTIQRTQQEDSAVYLCASSLGDIRNIQYFGAGTRLSVL.